This TCR beta chain was retrieved from a study of early T cells in non-severe SARS-CoV-2 infection. About the study: Chains from this unsorted whole-blood bulk RNA could not be paired.

V was trimmed by 6 bases and J by 10 bases, leaving 13 bases between them. The CDR3 runs 13 residues. Study findings and constraints: The matching step, a VDJdb search, favored anti-spike CD8 responses and missed private and CD4 specificities.

The TCR library protocol attached unique molecular identifiers to the individual cDNA molecules. TCRdb fed the 5' RACE reads into MiXCR, producing one record per CDR3 protein. The sample consists of approximately 77,000 distinct CDR3 sequences, approximately 12% of them appearing once. This clonotype was counted between two and nine times. What it binds is not known. This sequence was found in an adult who was a healthcare worker with PCR-confirmed SARS-CoV-2 infection or an uninfected control (not recorded which). The sample was whole blood. V usage is TRBV12-3 or TRBV12-4 and J usage is TRBJ1-6; D is uncertain. CDR3 sequence: CASSLSGGSPLHF. Written as DNA, the CDR3 is TGTGCCAGCAGCCTTAGTGGCGGATCACCCCTCCACTTT.